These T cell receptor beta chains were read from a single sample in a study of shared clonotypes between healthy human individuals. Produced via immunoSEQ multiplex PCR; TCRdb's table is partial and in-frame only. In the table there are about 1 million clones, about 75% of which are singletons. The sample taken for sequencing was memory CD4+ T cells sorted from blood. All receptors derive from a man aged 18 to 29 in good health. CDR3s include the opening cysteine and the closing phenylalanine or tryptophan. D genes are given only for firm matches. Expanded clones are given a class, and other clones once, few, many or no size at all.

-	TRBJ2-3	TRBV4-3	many	CASSQELLRNTQYF	TGCGCCAGCAGCCAAGAGTTGCTACGTAATACGCAGTATTTT
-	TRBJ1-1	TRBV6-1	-	CASSEARSTEAFF	TGTGCCAGCAGTGAAGCCAGGAGCACTGAAGCTTTCTTT
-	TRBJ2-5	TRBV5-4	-	CASSWADQETQYF	TGTGCCAGCAGCTGGGCTGACCAAGAGACCCAGTACTTC
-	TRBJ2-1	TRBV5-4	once	CASRVGTLSYNEQFF	TGTGCCAGCAGAGTGGGGACACTCTCCTACAATGAGCAGTTCTTC
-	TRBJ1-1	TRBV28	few	CASSPRRGYMNTEAFF	TGTGCCAGCAGTCCACGTCGGGGTTACATGAACACTGAAGCTTTCTTT
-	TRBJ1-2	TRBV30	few	CAWSGADYGYTF	TGTGCCTGGAGTGGGGCGGACTATGGCTACACCTTC
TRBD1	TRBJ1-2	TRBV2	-	CASSVATGTNYGYTF	TGTGCCAGCAGTGTAGCGACAGGGACCAACTATGGCTACACCTTC
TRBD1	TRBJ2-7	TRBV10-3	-	CAISVSGTGVYEQYF	TGTGCCATCAGTGTATCTGGGACAGGGGTGTACGAGCAGTACTTC
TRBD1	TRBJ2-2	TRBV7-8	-	CASSSIQGPGELFF	TGTGCCAGCAGCTCGATACAGGGGCCCGGGGAGCTGTTTTTT
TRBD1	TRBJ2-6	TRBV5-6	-	CASSLPTGGAGANVLTF	TGTGCCAGCAGCTTGCCTACAGGGGGCGCGGGGGCCAACGTCCTGACTTTC
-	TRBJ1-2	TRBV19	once	CASTNSNYGYTF	TGTGCCAGTACAAACAGTAACTATGGCTACACCTTC
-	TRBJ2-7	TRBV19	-	CASSISGTAAGEQYF	TGTGCCAGTAGCATATCTGGTACGGCCGCGGGGGAGCAGTACTTC
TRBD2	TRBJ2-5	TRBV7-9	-	CASSFSLPSGGQETQYF	TGTGCCAGCAGCTTTTCCCTTCCTAGCGGGGGGCAAGAGACCCAGTACTTC
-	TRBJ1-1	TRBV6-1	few	CASSPGNTEAFF	TGTGCCAGCAGTCCCGGCAACACTGAAGCTTTCTTT
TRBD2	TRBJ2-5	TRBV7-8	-	CASSLGAGTSGRETQYF	TGTGCCAGCAGCTTAGGCGCCGGGACTAGCGGGAGGGAGACCCAGTACTTC
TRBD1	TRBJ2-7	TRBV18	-	CASSPDRDLLQYF	TGTGCCAGCTCACCCGACAGGGACCTTTTGCAGTACTTC
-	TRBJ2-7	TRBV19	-	CASSMVNRNYEQYF	TGTGCCAGTAGTATGGTTAACCGAAACTACGAGCAGTACTTC
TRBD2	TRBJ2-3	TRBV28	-	CASGEGTSGEDTQYF	TGTGCCAGCGGGGAGGGGACTAGCGGGGAAGATACGCAGTATTTT
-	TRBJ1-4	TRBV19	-	CASSISTDTEKLFF	TGTGCCAGTAGTATTTCTACAGACACCGAAAAACTGTTTTTT
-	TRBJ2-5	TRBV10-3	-	CAISDWASRETQYF	TGTGCCATCAGTGACTGGGCTAGTCGGGAGACCCAGTACTTC
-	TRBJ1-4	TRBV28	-	CASTELTRDFKLFF	TGTGCCAGCACCGAACTGACCCGGGACTTTAAACTGTTTTTT
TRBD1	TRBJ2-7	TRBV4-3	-	CASSQGTGGAYEQYF	TGCGCCAGCAGCCAAGGGACAGGGGGAGCCTACGAGCAGTACTTC
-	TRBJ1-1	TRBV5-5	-	CASWAGPWVNTEAFF	TGTGCCAGCTGGGCGGGACCGTGGGTGAACACTGAAGCTTTCTTT
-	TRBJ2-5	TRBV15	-	CATSRGETQYF	TGTGCCACCAGCAGAGGGGAGACCCAGTACTTC
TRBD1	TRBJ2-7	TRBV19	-	CASSTTGQGIYEQYF	TGTGCCAGTAGTACAACGGGACAGGGGATCTACGAGCAGTACTTC
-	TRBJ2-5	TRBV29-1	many	CSVGTGEVNQETQYF	TGCAGCGTTGGAACAGGGGAGGTTAACCAAGAGACCCAGTACTTC
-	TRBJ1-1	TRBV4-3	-	CASSQSRAGVNTEAFF	TGCGCCAGCAGCCAATCCCGGGCCGGGGTGAACACTGAAGCTTTCTTT
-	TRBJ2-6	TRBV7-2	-	CASSFDRGGANVLTF	TGTGCCAGCAGCTTCGATCGAGGTGGGGCCAACGTCCTGACTTTC
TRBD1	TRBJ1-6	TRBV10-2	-	CASSEFPDRGFPPLHF	TGCGCCAGCAGTGAGTTCCCGGACAGGGGATTCCCACCCCTCCACTTT
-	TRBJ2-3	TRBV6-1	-	CASGDLGTDTQYF	TGTGCCAGCGGAGATCTGGGGACAGATACGCAGTATTTT
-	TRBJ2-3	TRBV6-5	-	CASSSGRDTQYF	TGTGCCAGCAGCTCAGGCCGGGATACGCAGTATTTT